The 14 T cell receptor beta chains presented below share a single source sample, sequenced in a study of Ad26.COV2.S vaccination and SARS-CoV-2 variants. Here immunoSEQ multiplex PCR was the method, and the copy in TCRdb shows in-frame clones only, minus some. The sample contains roughly 680,000 clones, about 89% of which appear only once. Sample treatment: approximately 18 received Ad26.COV2.S at low or high dose, single or two shots; about five received placebo; per-sample allocation not given. Sample collection was performed on day 63 after the first vaccine or placebo injection. The sequencing here drew on peripheral blood, taken in a trial of Ad26.COV2.S vaccine versus placebo. These receptors were taken from a person aged 18-60 years who received the Ad26.COV2.S COVID-19 vaccine or a placebo.

The genes are TRBV19 and TRBJ1-1; 7 nucleotides match TRBD1. Germline V gene sequence: CDR1 LNHDA, CDR2 SQIVND (reference sequence). Trimming took 6 bases from V and 1 from J; bases not matched to a gene: 5. The CDR3 loop spans 14 amino acids. CDR3 loop: CASRLRGANTEAFF. CDR3 DNA: TGTGCCAGTAGGCTCAGGGGGGCGAACACTGAAGCTTTCTTT.

This chain uses TRBV3-1 (or the pseudogene TRBV3-2) with TRBJ2-1, with 7 positions matching TRBD2. Germline-derived CDR1 and CDR2 are LGHDT and YNNKEL (reference sequence). V dropped 8 bases and J dropped 8; count of bases not matched to a gene: 6. This CDR3 is 12 amino acids long. For the CDR3, the DNA is TGTGCCAGCGATGAGGGAGGGCATGAGCAGTTCTTC. Translating it yields CASDEGGHEQFF.

This clone has a count of ten or more. The chain has TRBV15 and TRBJ2-2; weak D call: TRBD1 (5 bases). Trimming took off 2 bases at V and 5 bases at J, with 18 bases between the two ends. The CDR3 contains 17 residues. Germline CDR1 and CDR2: LNHNV and YYDKDF (reference sequence). CDR3 sequence (DNA): TGTGCCACCAGCAGATACCGGGCCAGGGATCATACCGGGGAGCTGTTTTTT. It translates to CATSRYRARDHTGELFF.

This clone appeared a single time. The chain uses TRBV25-1 and TRBJ1-6; a possible D gene is TRBD1 (6 bases). Germline CDR1 and CDR2: MGHDK and SYGVNS. The CDR3 spans 13 residues. V was trimmed by 6 bases and J by 10 bases, leaving 13 bases between them. CDR3 amino acids: CASRPGDDSPLHF. For the CDR3, the DNA is TGTGCCAGCAGACCAGGGGACGACTCACCCCTCCACTTT.

The sample holds a few counts of this clone. V usage is TRBV19 and J usage is TRBJ1-5; possible D gene TRBD1, 5 bases. This CDR3 comprises 15 residues. V was shortened by 3 bases and J by 3 bases, with 12 bases between the two germline ends. The germline CDR1 and CDR2 sequences are LNHDA and SQIVND (reference sequence). CDR3 nucleotides: TGTGCCAGTAGTATTAAAGGGGTTAACAATCAGCCCCAGCATTTT. Protein sequence: CASSIKGVNNQPQHF. The whole variable domain, filled in from reference TRBV19 and TRBJ1-5, reads DGGITQSPKYLFRKEGQNVTLSCEQNLNHDAMYWYRQDPGQGLRLIYYSQIVNDFQKGDIAEGYSVSREKKESFPLTVTSAQKNPTAFYLCASSIKGVNNQPQHFGDGTRLSIL.

There are many counts of this clone. This same CDR3 is encoded by further DNA sequences in the sample. The chain links TRBV4-2 to TRBJ2-7; 11 bases fit TRBD2. V shed 1 base and J 4 bases; nucleotides not matched to a gene: 0. The CDR3 is 14 amino acids. Germline V gene data show CDR1 as LGHNA and CDR2 as YNFKEQ. The CDR3 is CASSQGTSGYEQYF. CDR3 nucleotide sequence: TGTGCCAGCAGCCAAGGGACTAGCGGGTACGAGCAGTACTTC.

The CDR3 sequence is CASSIPAPGQGARFGNQPQHF. The CDR3 DNA reads as TGTGCCAGTAGTATTCCAGCCCCCGGACAGGGGGCGAGGTTTGGCAATCAGCCCCAGCATTTT. The V and J genes are TRBV19 and TRBJ1-5; 11 bases map to TRBD1. CDR3 length: 21 residues. With 3 bases clipped from V and 2 bases from J, the junction kept 18 bases outside the gene matches. The V gene's germline CDR1 is LNHDA and CDR2 SQIVND (reference sequence).

The chain employs TRBV7-8 and TRBJ2-1; 10 nucleotides agree with TRBD2. Trimming at V came to 8 bases and at J to 5 bases, leaving 12 bases not matched to a gene. CDR1 is SGHVS and CDR2 is FQNEAQ in the germline V gene. This CDR3 is built from 16 residues. CDR3 sequence (DNA): TGTGCCAGCCAACTAGCGGGGCTAGCGGTTAACAATGAGCAGTTCTTC. Its protein product is CASQLAGLAVNNEQFF.

The chain links TRBV18 to TRBJ2-7; the match to TRBD2 covers 8 bases. Germline V gene data show CDR1 as KGHSH and CDR2 as LQKENI. Trimming took 2 bases from V and 4 from J; bases not matched to a gene: 4. The CDR3 runs to 14 residues. In DNA, the CDR3 is TGTGCCAGCTCACCAGGGGTAGCGGGGTACGAGCAGTACTTC. Translating gives CASSPGVAGYEQYF.

Note on this clone: Other DNA sequences within the sample encode an identical CDR3. The rearrangement joins TRBV5-1 to TRBJ2-2; D remains unclear. This CDR3 spans 13 amino acids. Per the germline V gene, CDR1 is SGHRS and CDR2 is YFSETQ. Trimming took 0 bases from V and 3 from J, leaving 3 bases between them. The CDR3 sequence: CASSLVDTGELFF. CDR3 DNA: TGCGCCAGCAGCTTGGTTGACACCGGGGAGCTGTTTTTT.

The rearrangement uses TRBV19 and TRBJ1-2; 8 bases line up with TRBD1. The J segment lost 7 bases and the V segment lost 5 bases, leaving 12 bases of the junction unmatched. The CDR3 contains 15 residues. Germline CDR1 and CDR2: LNHDA and SQIVND (reference sequence). The CDR3, as DNA: TGTGCCAGTAGTTCTTTAGGGACAGGCAGTTTTGGCTACACCTTC. Its protein is CASSSLGTGSFGYTF.

This clone showed up just once. V is TRBV11-2 and J is TRBJ2-1; 11 bases fit TRBD2. Germline V gives CDR1 SGHAT, CDR2 FQNNGV. V lost 7 bases, J lost 7 bases, and 9 bases stayed unmatched. This CDR3 region has 15 residues. The CDR3 DNA follows: TGTGCCAGCACTATGGGGCTAGCGGGAGGAAATGAGCAGTTCTTC. Protein product: CASTMGLAGGNEQFF.

The CDR3 region is CASSLEGRGEEQYF. CDR3 nucleotide sequence: TGTGCCAGCAGTTTAGAGGGACGGGGCGAGGAGCAGTACTTC. This chain connects TRBV27 to TRBJ2-7, with D possibly being TRBD1 or TRBD2 (5 bases each). V was trimmed by 2 bases and J by 7 bases, leaving 15 bases between them. This CDR3 comprises 14 residues. Germline loops: CDR1 MNHEY, CDR2 SMNVEV (reference sequence).

The gene calls are TRBV7-2 and TRBJ2-5; no reliable D call. The CDR3 has 13 amino acids. Germline values: CDR1 SGHTA, CDR2 FQGNSA. Trimming took off 2 bases at V and 2 bases at J, with 6 bases between the two ends. DNA for the CDR3: TGTGCCAGCAGCTTATTCCCACAAGAGACCCAGTACTTC. Encoded protein: CASSLFPQETQYF.